This paragraph covers one T cell receptor (beta chain) sequence. The source of the sample is a study of T-cell memory formation after mild COVID-19. From the 5' RACE reads, TCRdb called clonotypes with MiXCR, one entry per CDR3 protein. The sample contains over 500,000 distinct CDR3 sequences, 15% to 20% of which appear only once. The J segment lost 8 bases and the V segment lost 0 bases, leaving 9 bases of the junction unmatched. CDR1 is MNHEY, CDR2 SVGAGI, per germline. CDR3 length: 16 amino acids. The receptor was isolated from an adult woman who had mild COVID-19 (a few samples of this study predate the infection). Cell type and time point are not known. Sequenced input: PBMCs or a T cell subset sorted from them (not recorded which). This chain links TRBV6-5 with TRBJ2-5; 10 bases are a match to TRBD2. Written as DNA, the CDR3 is TGTGCCAGCAGTTACTCGATGTCTAGCGGGAGTGGTACCCAGTACTTC. As protein: CASSYSMSSGSGTQYF.